The clone carrying this T cell receptor beta chain came up many times. No antigen is known for it. This sample was included in a study of regulatory T cells in long-lasting Graves disease. Study as a whole: The study enrolled newly diagnosed Graves' patients on antithyroid drugs under 3 months. Study-wide points: With a small sample size, accuracy may have been reduced.

HTBI primers from iRepertoire and Arm-PCR of CDR3 regions yielded the TCR beta libraries. A single record per CDR3 protein comes from TCRdb applying MiXCR to the multiplex PCR reads. The sample holds 350,000 to 500,000 distinct CDR3 sequences, 14% seen once. The CDR3 has 14 residues. Germline lookup yields CDR1 ENHRY and CDR2 SYGVKD. V lost 4 bases to trimming and J lost 4 bases, with 12 bases between them. The time point is: newly diagnosed GD, antithyroid drugs for less than 3 months. TCR sequences were obtained from RNA taken from PBMCs. The sample also formed part of further work on T cells in Graves' hyperthyroidism and ophthalmopathy.

The input for sequencing was peripheral blood mononuclear cells (PBMCs), taken at new diagnosis, from a patient treated with antithyroid drugs. This TCR derives from a woman aged 45-60 years with Graves disease. This chain connects TRBV10-3 to TRBJ2-3, with no clear D. Here the CDR3 reads CAISAVELADTQYF. In nucleotides, the CDR3 is TGTGCCATCAGTGCCGTCGAACTTGCAGATACGCAGTATTTT.